This TCR beta chain emerged from a study of T cell responses to AZD1222 COVID-19 vaccine. The data were produced by immunoSEQ multiplex PCR, yet TCRdb's version contains in-frame clones alone and is incomplete. The sample has around 99,000 clones; roughly 92% are singletons. The V gene lost 5 bases and the J gene lost 11 bases, with 14 bases spanning the gap. The CDR3 runs to 12 residues. Study-wide findings and caveats: It should be noted that donors were predominantly white British and more often female, and clonal diversity was possibly underestimated. A rise in Spike-specific TCR breadth and depth followed two AZD1222 doses. Among vaccine-associated CD4 TCRs, coverage spanned spike, with dominance at 160-218 and 743-854.

A remark on this clone: Its antigen is still unknown.

This sequence was found in an adult in good health. The sample in question was peripheral blood, obtained on day 0 of AZD1222 vaccination. V and J are TRBV12-3 or TRBV12-4 and TRBJ2-3; D remains unclear. As DNA, the CDR3 is TGTGCCAGCAGTCCTACTGCGAGTCGGCAGTATTTT. Encoded protein: CASSPTASRQYF.